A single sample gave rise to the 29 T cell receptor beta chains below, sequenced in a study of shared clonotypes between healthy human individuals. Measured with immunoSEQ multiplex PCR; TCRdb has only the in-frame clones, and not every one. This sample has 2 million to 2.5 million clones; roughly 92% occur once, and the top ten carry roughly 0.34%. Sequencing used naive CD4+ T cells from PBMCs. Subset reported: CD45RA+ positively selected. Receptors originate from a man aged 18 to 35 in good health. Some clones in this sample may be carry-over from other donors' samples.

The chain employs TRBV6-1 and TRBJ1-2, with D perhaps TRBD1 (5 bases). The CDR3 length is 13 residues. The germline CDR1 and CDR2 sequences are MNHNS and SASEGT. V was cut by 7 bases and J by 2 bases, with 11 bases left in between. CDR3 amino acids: CASTPTENYGYTF. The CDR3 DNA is TGTGCCAGCACCCCGACAGAAAACTATGGCTACACCTTC.

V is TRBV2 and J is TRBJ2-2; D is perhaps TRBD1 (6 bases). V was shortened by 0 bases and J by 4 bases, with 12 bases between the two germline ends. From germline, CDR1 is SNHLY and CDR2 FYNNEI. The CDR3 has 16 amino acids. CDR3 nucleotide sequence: TGTGCCAGCAGTGAAGCAACCAGGGGTCCCACCGGGGAGCTGTTTTTT. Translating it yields CASSEATRGPTGELFF.

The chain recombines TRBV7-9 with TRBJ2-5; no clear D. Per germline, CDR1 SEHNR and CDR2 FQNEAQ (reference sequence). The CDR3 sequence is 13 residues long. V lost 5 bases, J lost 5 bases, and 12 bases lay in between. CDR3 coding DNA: TGTGCCAGCAGCCAGTGGGGTGGGGAGACCCAGTACTTC. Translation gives CASSQWGGETQYF.

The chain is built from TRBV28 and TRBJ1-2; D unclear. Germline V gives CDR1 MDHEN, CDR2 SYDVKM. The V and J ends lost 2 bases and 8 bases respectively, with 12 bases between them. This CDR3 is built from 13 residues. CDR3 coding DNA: TGTGCCAGCAGTTTAGCGGGGTCCGAGGGCTACACCTTC. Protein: CASSLAGSEGYTF.

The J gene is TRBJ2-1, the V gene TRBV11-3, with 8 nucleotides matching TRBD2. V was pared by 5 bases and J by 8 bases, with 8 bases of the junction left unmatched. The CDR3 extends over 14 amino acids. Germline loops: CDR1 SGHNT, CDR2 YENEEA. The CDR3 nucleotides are TGTGCCAGCAGCGACAGCGGGAGTCGGGATGAGCAGTTCTTC. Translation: CASSDSGSRDEQFF.

In nucleotides, the CDR3 is TGCGCCAGCAAAGGCGGAGGGGGACCCTACGAGCAGTACTTC. This gives the protein CASKGGGGPYEQYF. The chain has TRBV5-1 and TRBJ2-7; D possibly uses TRBD1 or TRBD2 (6 bases each). This CDR3 is 14 amino acids long. CDR1 and CDR2 from the germline V gene are SGHRS and YFSETQ. V was trimmed by 6 bases and J by 2 bases, leaving 15 bases between them.

The CDR3 nucleotides read TGTGCCAGCAAATTTAGCGGGTCCTTAGAATGGGACACCGGGGAGCTGTTTTTT. Translation: CASKFSGSLEWDTGELFF. This sequence joins TRBV7-3 and TRBJ2-2, with 7 bases fitting TRBD2. Germline-derived CDR1 and CDR2 are SGHTA and FQGTGA. The J segment lost 3 bases and the V segment lost 7 bases, leaving 17 bases of the junction unmatched. The CDR3 consists of 18 residues. The variable domain in full, completed from reference TRBV7-3 and TRBJ2-2, reads GAGVSQTPSNKVTEKGKYVELRCDPISGHTALYWYRQSLGQGPEFLIYFQGTGAADDSGLPNDRFFAVRPEGSVSTLKIQRTERGDSAVYLCASKFSGSLEWDTGELFFGEGSRLTVL.

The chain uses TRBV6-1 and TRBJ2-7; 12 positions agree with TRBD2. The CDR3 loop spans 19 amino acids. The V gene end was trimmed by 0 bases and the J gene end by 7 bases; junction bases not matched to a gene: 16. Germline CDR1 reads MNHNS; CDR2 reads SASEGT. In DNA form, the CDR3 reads TGTGCCAGCAGTGAAGCGGGTCCCCTAGCGGGAGGGCCGCTGAGGGAGCAGTACTTC. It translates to CASSEAGPLAGGPLREQYF.

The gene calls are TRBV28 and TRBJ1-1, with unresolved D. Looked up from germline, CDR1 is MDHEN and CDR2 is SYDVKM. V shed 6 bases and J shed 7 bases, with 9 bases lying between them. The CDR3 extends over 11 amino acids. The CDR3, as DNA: TGTGCCAGCAGGGTGATCGGTGAAGCTTTCTTT. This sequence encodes CASRVIGEAFF.

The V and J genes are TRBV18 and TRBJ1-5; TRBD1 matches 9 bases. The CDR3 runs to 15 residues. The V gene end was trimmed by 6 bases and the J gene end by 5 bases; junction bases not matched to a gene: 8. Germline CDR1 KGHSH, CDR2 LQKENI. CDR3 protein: CASSPGTGSDQPQHF. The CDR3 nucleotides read TGTGCCAGCTCCCCCGGGACAGGGAGTGATCAGCCCCAGCATTTT.

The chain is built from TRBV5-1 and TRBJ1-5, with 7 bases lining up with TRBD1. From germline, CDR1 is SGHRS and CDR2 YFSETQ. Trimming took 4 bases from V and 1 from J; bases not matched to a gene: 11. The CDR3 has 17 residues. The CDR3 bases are TGCGCCAGCAGCCCCGGTGACAGGGTTTTCAGCAATCAGCCCCAGCATTTT. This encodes CASSPGDRVFSNQPQHF. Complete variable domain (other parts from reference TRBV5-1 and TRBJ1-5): KAGVTQTPRYLIKTRGQQVTLSCSPISGHRSVSWYQQTPGQGLQFLFEYFSETQRNKGNFPGRFSGRQFSNSRSEMNVSTLELGDSALYLCASSPGDRVFSNQPQHFGDGTRLSIL.

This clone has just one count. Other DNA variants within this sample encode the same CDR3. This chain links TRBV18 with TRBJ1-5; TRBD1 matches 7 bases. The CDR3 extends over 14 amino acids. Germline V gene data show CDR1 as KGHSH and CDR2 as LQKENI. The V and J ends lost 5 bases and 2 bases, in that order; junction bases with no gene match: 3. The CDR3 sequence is CASSSGGGNQPQHF. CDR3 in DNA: TGTGCCAGCTCATCAGGGGGGGGCAATCAGCCCCAGCATTTT.

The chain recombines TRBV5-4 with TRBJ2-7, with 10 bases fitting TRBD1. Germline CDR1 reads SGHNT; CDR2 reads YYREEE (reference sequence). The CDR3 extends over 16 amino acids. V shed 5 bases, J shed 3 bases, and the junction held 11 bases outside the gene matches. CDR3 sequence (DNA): TGTGCCAGCAGTAAAGAGGGCTGGACAGGGGGCTACGAGCAGTACTTC. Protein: CASSKEGWTGGYEQYF.

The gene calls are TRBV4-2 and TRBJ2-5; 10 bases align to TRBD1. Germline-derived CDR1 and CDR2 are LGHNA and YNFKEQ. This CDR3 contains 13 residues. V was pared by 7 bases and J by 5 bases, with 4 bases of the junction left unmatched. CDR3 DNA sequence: TGTGCCAGCAACGACAGGGGGCGGGAGACCCAGTACTTC. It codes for CASNDRGRETQYF.

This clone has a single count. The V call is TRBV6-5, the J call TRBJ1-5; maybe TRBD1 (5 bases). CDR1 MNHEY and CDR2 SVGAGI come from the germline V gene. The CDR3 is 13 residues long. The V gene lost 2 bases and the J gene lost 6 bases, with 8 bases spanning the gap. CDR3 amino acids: CASSYERGQPQHF. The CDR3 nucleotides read TGTGCCAGCAGTTACGAAAGGGGTCAGCCCCAGCATTTT.

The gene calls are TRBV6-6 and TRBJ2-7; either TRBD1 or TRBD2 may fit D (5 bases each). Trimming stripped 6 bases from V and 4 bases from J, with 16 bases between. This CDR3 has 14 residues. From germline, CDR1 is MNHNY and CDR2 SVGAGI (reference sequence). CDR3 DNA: TGTGCCAGCAGCCTCGGGACCCTATTTTACGAGCAGTACTTC. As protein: CASSLGTLFYEQYF.

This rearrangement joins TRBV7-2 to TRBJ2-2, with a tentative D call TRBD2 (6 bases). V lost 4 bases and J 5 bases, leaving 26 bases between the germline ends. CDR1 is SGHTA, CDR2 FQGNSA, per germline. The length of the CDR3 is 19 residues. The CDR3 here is CASSWYRDSFWDSTGELFF. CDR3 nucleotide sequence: TGTGCCAGCAGCTGGTACCGGGACTCGTTTTGGGACTCGACCGGGGAGCTGTTTTTT. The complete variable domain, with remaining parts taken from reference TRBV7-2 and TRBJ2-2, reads GAGVSQSPSNKVTEKGKDVELRCDPISGHTALYWYRQSLGQGLEFLIYFQGNSAPDKSGLPSDRFSAERTGGSVSTLTIQRTQQEDSAVYLCASSWYRDSFWDSTGELFFGEGSRLTVL.

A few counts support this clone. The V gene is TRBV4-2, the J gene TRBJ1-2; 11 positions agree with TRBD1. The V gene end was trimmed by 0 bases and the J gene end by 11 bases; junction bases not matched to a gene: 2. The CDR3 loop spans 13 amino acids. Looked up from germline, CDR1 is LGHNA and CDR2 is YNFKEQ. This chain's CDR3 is CASSQDRDRGYTF. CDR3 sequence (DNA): TGTGCCAGCAGCCAAGATCGGGACAGGGGGTACACCTTC.

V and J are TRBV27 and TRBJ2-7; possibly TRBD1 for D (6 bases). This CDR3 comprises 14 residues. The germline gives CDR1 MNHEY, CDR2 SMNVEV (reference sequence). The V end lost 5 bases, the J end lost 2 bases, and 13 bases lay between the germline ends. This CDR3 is CASSRDRIAYEQYF. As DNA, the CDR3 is TGTGCCAGCAGTAGAGACAGGATAGCCTACGAGCAGTACTTC.

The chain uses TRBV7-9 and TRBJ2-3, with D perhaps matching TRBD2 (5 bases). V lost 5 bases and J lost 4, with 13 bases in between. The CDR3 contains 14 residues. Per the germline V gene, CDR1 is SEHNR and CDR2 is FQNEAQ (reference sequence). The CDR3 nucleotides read TGTGCCAGCAGCATACTAGTCTTCGCAGATACGCAGTATTTT. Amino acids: CASSILVFADTQYF.

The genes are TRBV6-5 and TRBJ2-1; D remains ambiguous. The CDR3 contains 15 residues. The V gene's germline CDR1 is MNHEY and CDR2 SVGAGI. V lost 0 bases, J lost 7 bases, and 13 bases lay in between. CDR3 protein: CASSYSTRSRNEQFF. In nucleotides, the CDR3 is TGTGCCAGCAGTTACTCGACCAGAAGCAGGAATGAGCAGTTCTTC.

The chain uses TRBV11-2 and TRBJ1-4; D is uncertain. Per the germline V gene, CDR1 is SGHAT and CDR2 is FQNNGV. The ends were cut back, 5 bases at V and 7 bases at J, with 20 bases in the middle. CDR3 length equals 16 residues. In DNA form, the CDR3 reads TGTGCCAGCAGCGCTCTCGGGGAGGGCGTTCGTGAAAAACTGTTTTTT. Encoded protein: CASSALGEGVREKLFF.

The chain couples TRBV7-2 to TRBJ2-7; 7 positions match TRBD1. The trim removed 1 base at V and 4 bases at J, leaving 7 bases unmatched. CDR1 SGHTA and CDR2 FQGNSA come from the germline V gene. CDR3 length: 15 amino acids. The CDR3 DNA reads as TGTGCCAGCAGCTTAGACAGGGGATTCCTGTACGAGCAGTACTTC. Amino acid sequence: CASSLDRGFLYEQYF. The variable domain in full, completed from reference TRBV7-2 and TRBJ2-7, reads GAGVSQSPSNKVTEKGKDVELRCDPISGHTALYWYRQSLGQGLEFLIYFQGNSAPDKSGLPSDRFSAERTGGSVSTLTIQRTQQEDSAVYLCASSLDRGFLYEQYFGPGTRLTVT.

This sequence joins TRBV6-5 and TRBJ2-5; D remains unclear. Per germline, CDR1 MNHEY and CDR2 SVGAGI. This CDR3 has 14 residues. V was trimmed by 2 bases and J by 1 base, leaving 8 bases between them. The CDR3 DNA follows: TGTGCCAGCAGTTACACGCCTACCCAAGAGACCCAGTACTTC. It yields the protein CASSYTPTQETQYF.

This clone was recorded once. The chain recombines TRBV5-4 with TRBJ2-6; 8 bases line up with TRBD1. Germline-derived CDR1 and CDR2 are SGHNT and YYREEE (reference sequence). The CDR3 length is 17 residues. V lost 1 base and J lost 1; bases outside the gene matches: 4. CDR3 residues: CASSLPGGGSGANVLTF. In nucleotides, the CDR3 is TGTGCCAGCAGCTTGCCAGGGGGCGGGTCTGGGGCCAACGTCCTGACTTTC.

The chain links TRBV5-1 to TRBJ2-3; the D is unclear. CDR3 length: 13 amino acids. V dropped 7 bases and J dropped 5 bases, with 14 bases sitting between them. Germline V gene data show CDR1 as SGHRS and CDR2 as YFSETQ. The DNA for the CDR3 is TGCGCCAGCCCGGGTGACTGTAGAGATACGCAGTATTTT. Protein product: CASPGDCRDTQYF.

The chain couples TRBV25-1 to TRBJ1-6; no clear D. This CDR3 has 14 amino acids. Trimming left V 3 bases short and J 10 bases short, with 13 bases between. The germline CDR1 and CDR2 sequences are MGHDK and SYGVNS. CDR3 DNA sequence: TGTGCCAGCAGTGAGAGGACCGACATCTCACCCCTCCACTTT. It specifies CASSERTDISPLHF.

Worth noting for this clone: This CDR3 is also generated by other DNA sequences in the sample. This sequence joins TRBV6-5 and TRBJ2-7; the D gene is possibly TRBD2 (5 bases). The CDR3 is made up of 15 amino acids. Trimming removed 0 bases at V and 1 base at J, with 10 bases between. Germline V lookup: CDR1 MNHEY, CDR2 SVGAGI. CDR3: CASSYSRAASYEQYF. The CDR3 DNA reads TGTGCCAGCAGTTACTCGAGGGCAGCGTCCTACGAGCAGTACTTC.

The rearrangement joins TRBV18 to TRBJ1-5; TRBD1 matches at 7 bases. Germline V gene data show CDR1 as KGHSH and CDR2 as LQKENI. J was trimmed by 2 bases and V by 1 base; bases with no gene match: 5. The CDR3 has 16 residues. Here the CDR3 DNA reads TGTGCCAGCTCACCACGGCAGGGGGGTGGCAATCAGCCCCAGCATTTT. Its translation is CASSPRQGGGNQPQHF.